This entry is about one TCR beta chain. The data belong to a study of blood T cell repertoires in COVID-19. Researchers sorted participants into cohorts using their self-reported clinical history. V lost 4 bases and J lost 1, with 9 bases in between. Looked up from germline, CDR1 is SGHNT and CDR2 is YENEEA. The CDR3 consists of 14 residues. Profiled with immunoSEQ multiplex PCR; TCRdb holds only in-frame clones, not every one. This sample has 240,000 or so clones, with about 89% found just once. The V call is TRBV11-3, the J call TRBJ2-3; no firm D call. This clonotype originated in a man aged 40-49 years who had recovered from COVID-19. Sequencing was carried out using PBMCs or T cells enriched from blood (not recorded which). The CDR3 coding sequence is TGTGCCAGCAGCTCAGGATCGGGCACAGATACGCAGTATTTT. Amino acids: CASSSGSGTDTQYF.